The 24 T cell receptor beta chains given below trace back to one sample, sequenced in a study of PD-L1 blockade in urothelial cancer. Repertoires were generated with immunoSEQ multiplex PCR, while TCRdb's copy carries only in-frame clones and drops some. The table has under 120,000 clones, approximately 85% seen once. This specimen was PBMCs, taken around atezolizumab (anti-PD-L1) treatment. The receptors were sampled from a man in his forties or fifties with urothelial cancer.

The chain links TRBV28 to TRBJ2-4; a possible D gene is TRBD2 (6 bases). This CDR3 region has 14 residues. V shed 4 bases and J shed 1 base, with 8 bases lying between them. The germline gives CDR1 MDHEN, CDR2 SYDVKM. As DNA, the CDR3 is TGTGCCAGCAGTTCGGCGGGGGCCAAAAACATTCAGTACTTC. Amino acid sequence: CASSSAGAKNIQYF.

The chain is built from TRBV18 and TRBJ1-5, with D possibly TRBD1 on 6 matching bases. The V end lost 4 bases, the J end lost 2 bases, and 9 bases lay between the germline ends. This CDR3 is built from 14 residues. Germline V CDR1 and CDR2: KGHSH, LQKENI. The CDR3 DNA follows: TGTGCCAGCTCACAAGGGGGGGGCAATCAGCCCCAGCATTTT. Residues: CASSQGGGNQPQHF.

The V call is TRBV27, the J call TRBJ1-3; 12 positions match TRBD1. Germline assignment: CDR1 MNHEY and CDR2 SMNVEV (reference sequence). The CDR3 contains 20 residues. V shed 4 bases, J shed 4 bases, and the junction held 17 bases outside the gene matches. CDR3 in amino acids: CASSYRVGTGGQIGGNTIYF. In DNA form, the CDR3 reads TGTGCCAGCAGTTATCGGGTCGGGACAGGGGGCCAGATCGGAGGAAACACCATATATTTT.

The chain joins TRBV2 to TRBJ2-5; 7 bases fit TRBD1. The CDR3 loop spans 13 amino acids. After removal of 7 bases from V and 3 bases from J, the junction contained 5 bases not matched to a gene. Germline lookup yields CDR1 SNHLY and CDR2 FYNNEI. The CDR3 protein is CASKKGAEETQYF. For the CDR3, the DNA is TGTGCCAGCAAGAAGGGGGCGGAAGAGACCCAGTACTTC.

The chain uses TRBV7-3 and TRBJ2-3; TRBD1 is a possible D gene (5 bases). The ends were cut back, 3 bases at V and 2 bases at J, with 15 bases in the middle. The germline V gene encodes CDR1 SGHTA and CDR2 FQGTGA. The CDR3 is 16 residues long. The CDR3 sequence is CASSLQGRLDTDTQYF. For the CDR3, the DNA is TGTGCCAGCAGCTTGCAGGGCAGATTGGACACAGATACGCAGTATTTT.

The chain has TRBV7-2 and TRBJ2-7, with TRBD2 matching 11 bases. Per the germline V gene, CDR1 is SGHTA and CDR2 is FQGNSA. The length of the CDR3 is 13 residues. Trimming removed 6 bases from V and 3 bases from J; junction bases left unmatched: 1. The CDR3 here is CASRLAGDYEQYF. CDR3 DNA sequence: TGTGCCAGCAGACTAGCGGGAGACTACGAGCAGTACTTC.

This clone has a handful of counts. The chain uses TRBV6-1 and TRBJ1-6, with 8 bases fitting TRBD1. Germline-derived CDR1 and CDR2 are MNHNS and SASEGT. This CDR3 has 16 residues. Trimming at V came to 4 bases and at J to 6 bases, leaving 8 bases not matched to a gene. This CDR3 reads CASSASGTGLNSPLHF. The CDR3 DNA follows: TGTGCCAGCAGTGCTTCCGGGACAGGACTTAATTCACCCCTCCACTTT.

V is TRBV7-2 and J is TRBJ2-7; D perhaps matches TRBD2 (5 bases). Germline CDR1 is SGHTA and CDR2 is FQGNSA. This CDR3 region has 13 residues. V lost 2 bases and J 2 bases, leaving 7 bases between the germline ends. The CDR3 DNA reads TGTGCCAGCAGCTTAACGGGGACCTACGAGCAGTACTTC. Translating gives CASSLTGTYEQYF.

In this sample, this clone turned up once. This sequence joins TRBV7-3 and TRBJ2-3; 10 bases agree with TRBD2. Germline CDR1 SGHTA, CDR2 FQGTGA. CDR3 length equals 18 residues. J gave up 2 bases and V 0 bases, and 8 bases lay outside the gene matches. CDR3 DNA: TGTGCCAGCAGCTTAACCGGCAGGACTAGCGGCAACACAGATACGCAGTATTTT. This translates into CASSLTGRTSGNTDTQYF.

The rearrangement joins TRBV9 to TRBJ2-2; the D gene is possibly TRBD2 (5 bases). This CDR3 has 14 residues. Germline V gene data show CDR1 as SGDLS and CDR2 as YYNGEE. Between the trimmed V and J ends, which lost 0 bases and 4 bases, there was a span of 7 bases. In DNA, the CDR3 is TGTGCCAGCAGCGTAGAGGGAGCCACCGGGGAGCTGTTTTTT. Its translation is CASSVEGATGELFF.

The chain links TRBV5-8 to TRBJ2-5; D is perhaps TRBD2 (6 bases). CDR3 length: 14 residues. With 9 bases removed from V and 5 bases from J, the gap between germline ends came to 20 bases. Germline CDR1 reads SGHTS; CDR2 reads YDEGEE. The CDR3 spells CATTTRGGRETQYF. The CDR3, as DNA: TGTGCCACCACCACCCGAGGAGGGCGGGAGACCCAGTACTTC.

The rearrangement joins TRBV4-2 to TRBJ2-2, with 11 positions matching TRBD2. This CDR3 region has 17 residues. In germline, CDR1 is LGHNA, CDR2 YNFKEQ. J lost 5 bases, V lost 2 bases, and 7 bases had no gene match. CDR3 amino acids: CASSQILAGGETGELFF. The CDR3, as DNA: TGTGCCAGCAGCCAAATCCTAGCGGGGGGAGAAACCGGGGAGCTGTTTTTT.

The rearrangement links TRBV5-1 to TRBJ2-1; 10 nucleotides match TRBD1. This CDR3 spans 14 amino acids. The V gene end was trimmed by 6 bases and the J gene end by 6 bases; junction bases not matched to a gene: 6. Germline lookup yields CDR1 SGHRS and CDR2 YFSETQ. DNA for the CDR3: TGCGCCAGCAAAGGGACAGGGGACAGCAATGAGCAGTTCTTC. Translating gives CASKGTGDSNEQFF.

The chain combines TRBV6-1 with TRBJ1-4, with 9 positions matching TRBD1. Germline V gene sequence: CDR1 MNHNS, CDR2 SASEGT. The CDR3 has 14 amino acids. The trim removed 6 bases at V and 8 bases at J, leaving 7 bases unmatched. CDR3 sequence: CASRQTGGKEKLFF. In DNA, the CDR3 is TGTGCCAGCAGACAGACAGGGGGAAAAGAAAAACTGTTTTTT.

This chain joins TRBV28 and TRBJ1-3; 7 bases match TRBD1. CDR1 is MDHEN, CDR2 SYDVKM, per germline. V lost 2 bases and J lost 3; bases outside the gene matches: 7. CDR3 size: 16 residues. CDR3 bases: TGTGCCAGCAGTTTAAGACAGGGTAGTTTTGGAAACACCATATATTTT. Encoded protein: CASSLRQGSFGNTIYF.

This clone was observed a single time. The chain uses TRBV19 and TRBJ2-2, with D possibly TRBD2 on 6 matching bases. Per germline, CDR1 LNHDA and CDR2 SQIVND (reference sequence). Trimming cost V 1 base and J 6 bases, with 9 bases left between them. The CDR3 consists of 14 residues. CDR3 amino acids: CASSIGGGAGELFF. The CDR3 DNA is TGTGCCAGTAGTATAGGTGGAGGGGCCGGGGAGCTGTTTTTT.

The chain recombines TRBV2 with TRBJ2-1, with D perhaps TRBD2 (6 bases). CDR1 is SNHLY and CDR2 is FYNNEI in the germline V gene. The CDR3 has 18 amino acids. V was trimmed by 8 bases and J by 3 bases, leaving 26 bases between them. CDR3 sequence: CASGGLGGDRRVYNEQFF. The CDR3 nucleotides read TGTGCCAGCGGGGGTCTGGGGGGAGATAGGCGGGTCTACAATGAGCAGTTCTTC.

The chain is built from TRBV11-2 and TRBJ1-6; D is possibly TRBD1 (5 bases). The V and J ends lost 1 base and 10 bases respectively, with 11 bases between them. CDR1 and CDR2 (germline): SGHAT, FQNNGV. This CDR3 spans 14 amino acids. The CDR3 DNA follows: TGTGCCAGCAGCTTAGGGCAGGGTGGGTCACCCCTCCACTTT. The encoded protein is CASSLGQGGSPLHF.

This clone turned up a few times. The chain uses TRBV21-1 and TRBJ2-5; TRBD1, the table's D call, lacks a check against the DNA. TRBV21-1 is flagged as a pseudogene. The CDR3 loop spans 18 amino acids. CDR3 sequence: CASSQIGTGTKSGETQYF. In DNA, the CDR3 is TGTGCCAGCAGCCAAATAGGGACAGGGACCAAAAGTGGGGAGACCCAGTACTTC.

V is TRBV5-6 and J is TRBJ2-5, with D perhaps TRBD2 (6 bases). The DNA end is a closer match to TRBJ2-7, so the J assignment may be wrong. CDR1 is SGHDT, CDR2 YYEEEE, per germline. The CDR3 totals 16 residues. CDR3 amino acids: CASSSGPGVELYEQYF. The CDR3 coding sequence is TGTGCCAGCAGCAGTGGTCCGGGGGTCGAATTATACGAGCAGTACTTC.

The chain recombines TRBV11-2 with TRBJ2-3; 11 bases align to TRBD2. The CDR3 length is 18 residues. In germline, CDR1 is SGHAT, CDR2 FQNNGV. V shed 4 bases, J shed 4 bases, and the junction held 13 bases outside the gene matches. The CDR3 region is CASSYSFGTSGRADTQYF. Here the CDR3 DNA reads TGTGCCAGCAGCTATTCCTTTGGAACTAGCGGGAGAGCAGATACGCAGTATTTT.

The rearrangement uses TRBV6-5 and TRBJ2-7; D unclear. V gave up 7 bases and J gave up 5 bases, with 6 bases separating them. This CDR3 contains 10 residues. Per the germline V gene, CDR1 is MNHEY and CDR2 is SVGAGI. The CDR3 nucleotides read TGTGCCAGCAAACATCACGAGCAGTACTTC. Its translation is CASKHHEQYF.

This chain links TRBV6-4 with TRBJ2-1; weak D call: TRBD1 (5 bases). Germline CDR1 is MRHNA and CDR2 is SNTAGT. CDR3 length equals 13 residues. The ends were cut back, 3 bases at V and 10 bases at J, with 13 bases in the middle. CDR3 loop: CASSEGPTREQFF. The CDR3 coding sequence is TGTGCCAGCAGTGAGGGGCCTACTCGCGAGCAGTTCTTC.

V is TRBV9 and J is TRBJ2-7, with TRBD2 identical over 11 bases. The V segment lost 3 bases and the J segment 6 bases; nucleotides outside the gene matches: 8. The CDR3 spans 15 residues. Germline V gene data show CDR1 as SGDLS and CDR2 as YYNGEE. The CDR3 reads CASSARLAGSSEQYF. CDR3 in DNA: TGTGCCAGCAGCGCCCGACTAGCGGGAAGCTCCGAGCAGTACTTC. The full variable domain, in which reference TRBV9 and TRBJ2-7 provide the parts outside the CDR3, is DSGVTQTPKHLITATGQRVTLRCSPRSGDLSVYWYQQSLDQGLQFLIQYYNGEERAKGNILERFSAQQFPDLHSELNLSSLELGDSALYFCASSARLAGSSEQYFGPGTRLTVT.